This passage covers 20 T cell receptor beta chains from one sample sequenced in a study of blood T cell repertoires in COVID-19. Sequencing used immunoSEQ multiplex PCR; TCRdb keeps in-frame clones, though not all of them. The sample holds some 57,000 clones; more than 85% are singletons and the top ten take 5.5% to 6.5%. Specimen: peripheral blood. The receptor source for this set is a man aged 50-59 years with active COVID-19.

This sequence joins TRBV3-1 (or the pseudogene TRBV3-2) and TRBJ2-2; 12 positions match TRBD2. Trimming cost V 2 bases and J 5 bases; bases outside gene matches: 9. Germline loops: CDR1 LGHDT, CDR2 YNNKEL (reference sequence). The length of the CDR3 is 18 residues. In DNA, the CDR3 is TGTGCCAGCAGCCAATTGAGGACTAGCGGGATGGTGACCGGGGAGCTGTTTTTT. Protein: CASSQLRTSGMVTGELFF.

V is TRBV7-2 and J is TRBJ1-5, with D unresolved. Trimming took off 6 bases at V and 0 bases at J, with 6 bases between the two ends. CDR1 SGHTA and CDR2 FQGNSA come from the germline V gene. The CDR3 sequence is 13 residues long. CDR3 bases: TGTGCCAGCAGTTCCCATAGCAATCAGCCCCAGCATTTT. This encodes CASSSHSNQPQHF.

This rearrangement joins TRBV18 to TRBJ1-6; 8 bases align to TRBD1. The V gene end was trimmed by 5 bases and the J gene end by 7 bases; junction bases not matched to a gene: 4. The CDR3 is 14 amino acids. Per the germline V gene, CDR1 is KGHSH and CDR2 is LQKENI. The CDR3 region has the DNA TGTGCCAGCTCAAAGACAGGGGAAAATTCACCCCTCCACTTT. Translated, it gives CASSKTGENSPLHF.

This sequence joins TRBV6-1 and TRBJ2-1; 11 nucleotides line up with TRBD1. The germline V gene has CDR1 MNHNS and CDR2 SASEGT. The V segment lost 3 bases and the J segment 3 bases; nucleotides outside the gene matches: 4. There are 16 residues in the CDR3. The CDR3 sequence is CASSDTGTGGYNEQFF. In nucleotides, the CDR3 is TGTGCCAGCAGTGACACCGGGACAGGGGGCTACAATGAGCAGTTCTTC.

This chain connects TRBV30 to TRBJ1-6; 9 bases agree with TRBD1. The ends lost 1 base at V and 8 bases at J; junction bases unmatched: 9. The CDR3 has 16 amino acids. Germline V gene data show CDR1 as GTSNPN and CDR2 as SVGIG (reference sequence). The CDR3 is CAWSGRTGVLDSPLHF. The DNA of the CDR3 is TGTGCCTGGAGTGGCCGGACAGGGGTTTTGGATTCACCCCTCCACTTT.

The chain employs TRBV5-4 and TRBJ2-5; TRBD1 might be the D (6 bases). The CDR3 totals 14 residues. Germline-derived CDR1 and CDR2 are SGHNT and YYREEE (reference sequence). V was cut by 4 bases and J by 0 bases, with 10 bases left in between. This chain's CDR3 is CASSADSNQETQYF. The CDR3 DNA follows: TGTGCCAGCAGCGCGGACAGCAACCAAGAGACCCAGTACTTC.

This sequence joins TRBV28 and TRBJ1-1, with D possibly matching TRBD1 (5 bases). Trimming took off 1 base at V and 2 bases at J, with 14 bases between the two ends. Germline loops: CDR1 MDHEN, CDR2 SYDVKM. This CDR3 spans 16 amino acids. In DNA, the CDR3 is TGTGCCAGCAGTTTATTTGGGGCAATTCTAAACACTGAAGCTTTCTTT. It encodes CASSLFGAILNTEAFF.

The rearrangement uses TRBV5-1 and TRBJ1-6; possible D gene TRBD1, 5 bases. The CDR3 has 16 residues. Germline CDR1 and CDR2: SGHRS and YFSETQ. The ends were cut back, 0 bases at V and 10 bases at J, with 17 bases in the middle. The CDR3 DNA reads TGCGCCAGCAGCTTGGAGGGGTTAGGGGTTTCATCACCCCTCCACTTT. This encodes CASSLEGLGVSSPLHF.

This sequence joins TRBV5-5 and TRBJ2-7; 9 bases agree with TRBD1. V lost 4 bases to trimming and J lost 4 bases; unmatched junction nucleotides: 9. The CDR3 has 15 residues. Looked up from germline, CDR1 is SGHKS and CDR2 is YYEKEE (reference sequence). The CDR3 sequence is CASSVGQGTIYEQYF. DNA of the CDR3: TGTGCCAGCAGCGTTGGACAGGGGACTATATACGAGCAGTACTTC.

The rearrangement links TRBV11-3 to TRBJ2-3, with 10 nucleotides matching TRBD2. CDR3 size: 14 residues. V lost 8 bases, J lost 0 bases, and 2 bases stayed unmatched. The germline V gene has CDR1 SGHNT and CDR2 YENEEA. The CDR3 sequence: CASAAGGSTDTQYF. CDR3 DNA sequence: TGTGCCAGCGCAGCGGGGGGGAGCACAGATACGCAGTATTTT.

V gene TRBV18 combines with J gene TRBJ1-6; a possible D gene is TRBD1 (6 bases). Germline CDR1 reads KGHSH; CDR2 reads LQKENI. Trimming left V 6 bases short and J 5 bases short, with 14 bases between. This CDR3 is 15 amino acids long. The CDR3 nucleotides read TGTGCCAGCTCGGCCGGACAGACCGATAATTCACCCCTCCACTTT. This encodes CASSAGQTDNSPLHF.

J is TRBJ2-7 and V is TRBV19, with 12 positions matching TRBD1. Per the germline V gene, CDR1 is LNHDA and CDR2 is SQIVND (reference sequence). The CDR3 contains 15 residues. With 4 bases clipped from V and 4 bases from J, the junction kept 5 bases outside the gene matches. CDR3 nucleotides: TGTGCCAGTAGTAGCGGGACAGGGGGCATTTACGAGCAGTACTTC. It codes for CASSSGTGGIYEQYF.

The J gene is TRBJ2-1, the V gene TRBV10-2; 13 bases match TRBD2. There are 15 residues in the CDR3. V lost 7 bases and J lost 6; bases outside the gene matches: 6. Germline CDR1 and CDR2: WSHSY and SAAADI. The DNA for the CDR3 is TGCGCCAGCACCACTAGCGGGGGGGTAACCAATGAGCAGTTCTTC. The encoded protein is CASTTSGGVTNEQFF.

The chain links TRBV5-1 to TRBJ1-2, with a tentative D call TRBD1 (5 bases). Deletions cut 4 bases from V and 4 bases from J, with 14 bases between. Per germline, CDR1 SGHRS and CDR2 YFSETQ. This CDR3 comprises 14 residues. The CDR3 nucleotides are TGCGCCAGCAGCGTCACGGGGGGAGGCTATGGCTACACCTTC. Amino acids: CASSVTGGGYGYTF.

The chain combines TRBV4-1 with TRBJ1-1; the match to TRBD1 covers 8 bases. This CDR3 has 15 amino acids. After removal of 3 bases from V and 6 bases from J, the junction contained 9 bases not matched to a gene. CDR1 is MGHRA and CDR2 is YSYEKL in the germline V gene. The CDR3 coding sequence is TGCGCCAGCAGCCACCGAACAGGGGGGGTTTCTGAAGCTTTCTTT. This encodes CASSHRTGGVSEAFF.

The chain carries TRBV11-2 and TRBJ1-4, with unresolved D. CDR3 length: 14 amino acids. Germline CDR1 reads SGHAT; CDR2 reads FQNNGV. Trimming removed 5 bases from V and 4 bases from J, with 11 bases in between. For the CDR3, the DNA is TGTGCCAGCAGCCGCCGTCCTATTAATGAAAAACTGTTTTTT. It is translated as CASSRRPINEKLFF.

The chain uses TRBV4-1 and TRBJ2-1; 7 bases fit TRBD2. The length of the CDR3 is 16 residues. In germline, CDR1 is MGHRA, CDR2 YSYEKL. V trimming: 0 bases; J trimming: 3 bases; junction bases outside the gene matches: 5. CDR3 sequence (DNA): TGCGCCAGCAGCCAAGAGGAGCGGGACTACTACAATGAGCAGTTCTTC. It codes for CASSQEERDYYNEQFF.

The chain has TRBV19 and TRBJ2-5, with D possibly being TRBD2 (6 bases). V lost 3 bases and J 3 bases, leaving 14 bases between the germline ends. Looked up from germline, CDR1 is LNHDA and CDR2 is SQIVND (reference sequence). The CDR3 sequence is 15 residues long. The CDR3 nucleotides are TGTGCCAGTAGTATTGGTTTCGGGGGAAAAGAGACCCAGTACTTC. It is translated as CASSIGFGGKETQYF. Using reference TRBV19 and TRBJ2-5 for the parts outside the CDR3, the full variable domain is DGGITQSPKYLFRKEGQNVTLSCEQNLNHDAMYWYRQDPGQGLRLIYYSQIVNDFQKGDIAEGYSVSREKKESFPLTVTSAQKNPTAFYLCASSIGFGGKETQYFGPGTRLLVL.

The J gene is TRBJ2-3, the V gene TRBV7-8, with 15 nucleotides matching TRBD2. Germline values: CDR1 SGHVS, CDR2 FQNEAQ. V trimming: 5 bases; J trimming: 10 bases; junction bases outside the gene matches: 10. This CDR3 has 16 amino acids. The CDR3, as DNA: TGTGCCAGCAGCCTCGGACTAGCGGGGGGGCTTGGTTCGCAGTATTTT. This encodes CASSLGLAGGLGSQYF.

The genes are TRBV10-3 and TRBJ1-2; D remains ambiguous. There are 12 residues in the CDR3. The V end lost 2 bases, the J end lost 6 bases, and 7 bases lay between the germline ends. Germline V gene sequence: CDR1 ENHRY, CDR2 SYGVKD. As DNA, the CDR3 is TGTGCCATCAGTGAGGAACATCATGGCTACACCTTC. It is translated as CAISEEHHGYTF.